A selection of T cell receptor beta chains follows, all from one sample in a study of molecular identifiers for immune sequencing clone quantification. TCRdb processed the PCR reads anew with MiXCR; each CDR3 protein has one entry. The data show 400,000 to 600,000 distinct CDR3 sequences, roughly 23% seen once. The sequencing sample was made of naive CD8+ T cells from blood, with Jurkat cell RNA spiked in. Receptors were obtained from a human donor in good health. Some libraries in this study had Jurkat cell RNA spiked in. Both conserved end residues are part of each CDR3. A D gene is named only where the DNA matches it firmly. The listing skips clone size in some rows; elsewhere it reads once, few, many or a size class.

J gene,clone size,V gene,D gene,CDR3 protein,CDR3 DNA
TRBJ2-3,NA,TRBV27,TRBD2,CASSSPGLAGVRADTQYF,TGTGCCAGCAGCTCCCCGGGACTAGCGGGAGTGCGGGCAGATACGCAGTATTTT
TRBJ2-7,NA,TRBV7-9,NA,CASSLREQEQYF,TGTGCCAGCAGCTTGAGAGAGCAGGAGCAGTACTTC
TRBJ2-7,NA,TRBV30,NA,CAWSAHYSYEQYF,TGTGCCTGGAGTGCCCACTACTCCTACGAGCAGTACTTC
TRBJ1-1,few,TRBV19,TRBD1,CASSIGPTGVTFF,TGTGCCAGTAGTATTGGTCCCACAGGGGTTACTTTCTTT
TRBJ2-7,NA,TRBV7-6,NA,CASSLEVGEPEQYF,TGTGCCAGCAGCTTAGAGGTCGGAGAGCCCGAGCAGTACTTC
TRBJ1-6,NA,TRBV6-5,NA,CASSSLEGADNSPLHF,TGTGCCAGCAGTTCCCTTGAGGGTGCAGACAATTCACCCCTCCACTTT
TRBJ2-5,NA,TRBV11-2,NA,CASSSEWASQETQYF,TGTGCCAGCAGCTCGGAGTGGGCAAGTCAAGAGACCCAGTACTTC
TRBJ2-3,many,TRBV13,NA,CASSLGARTDTQYF,TGTGCCAGCAGCTTAGGTGCCCGCACAGATACGCAGTATTTT
TRBJ1-2,few,TRBV7-9,NA,CASSLAREEPIYGYTF,TGTGCCAGCAGCTTAGCCCGCGAGGAACCCATCTATGGCTACACCTTC
TRBJ2-2,NA,TRBV28,TRBD1,CASSSPTGEASAGGLFF,TGTGCCAGCAGTTCTCCGACAGGGGAGGCGAGCGCCGGGGGGCTGTTTTTT
TRBJ2-1,many,TRBV29-1,NA,CSAEGPQEEQFF,TGCAGCGCCGAAGGACCCCAGGAAGAGCAGTTCTTC
TRBJ2-4,NA,TRBV15,NA,CATSRSPGPLYF,TGTGCCACCAGCAGATCCCCAGGGCCCCTATACTTC
TRBJ2-1,NA,TRBV6-5,TRBD2,CASSPPGGAAYNEQFF,TGTGCCAGCAGTCCACCGGGGGGGGCAGCCTACAATGAGCAGTTCTTC
TRBJ2-7,NA,TRBV4-3,TRBD1,CASSRGQGGSYEQYF,TGCGCCAGCAGCCGCGGACAGGGGGGCTCCTACGAGCAGTACTTC
TRBJ1-1,many,TRBV9,TRBD1,CASSGQGRGMNTEAFF,TGTGCCAGCAGCGGACAGGGTAGGGGGATGAACACTGAAGCTTTCTTT
TRBJ2-4,many,TRBV2,NA,CASSGRRGIQYF,TGTGCCAGCAGTGGTCGCCGGGGCATTCAGTACTTC
TRBJ2-7,many,TRBV7-9,NA,CASSLGYSYEQYF,TGTGCCAGCAGTTTGGGGTACTCCTACGAGCAGTACTTC
TRBJ1-2,NA,TRBV7-2,TRBD1,CASSLSSYRGTNYGYTF,TGTGCCAGCAGCTTATCGTCCTACAGGGGAACTAACTATGGCTACACCTTC
TRBJ1-6,NA,TRBV21-1,NA,CASILPLQGSYNSPLHF,TGTGCCAGCATCCTACCCCTACAAGGCTCCTATAATTCACCCCTCCACTTT
TRBJ2-3,many,TRBV13,NA,CASSPSPSQDTQYF,TGTGCCAGCAGCCCCTCGCCGAGCCAAGATACGCAGTATTTT
TRBJ1-2,few,TRBV12-3/TRBV12-4,NA,CASSSPPGFGYTF,TGTGCCAGCAGTTCCCCCCCCGGGTTCGGCTACACCTTC
TRBJ2-1,NA,TRBV4-2,TRBD1,CASSRAYRGRDNEQFF,TGTGCCAGCAGCCGGGCTTACAGGGGTCGCGACAATGAGCAGTTCTTC
TRBJ2-7,NA,TRBV30,TRBD1,CAWSVLGTGLDEQYF,TGTGCCTGGAGTGTACTCGGGACAGGGTTAGACGAGCAGTACTTC
TRBJ2-3,NA,TRBV27,NA,CASSRFDTQYF,TGTGCCAGCAGTCGATTTGATACGCAGTATTTT
TRBJ2-7,NA,TRBV19,TRBD2,CASSILAGASYEQYF,TGTGCCAGTAGTATTCTAGCGGGGGCCTCCTACGAGCAGTACTTC
TRBJ2-2,NA,TRBV7-9,NA,CASSWGSEELLF,TGTGCCAGCAGCTGGGGGTCTGAGGAGCTGCTTTTT
TRBJ2-3,many,TRBV27,TRBD2,CASSPGTTTYTDTQYF,TGTGCCAGCAGTCCCGGGACTACCACCTACACAGATACGCAGTATTTT
TRBJ2-7,NA,TRBV20-1,TRBD2,CSARITSGRYCEQYF,TGCAGTGCTAGGATCACTAGCGGGCGTTACTGCGAGCAGTACTTC